One sample yielded the 13 T cell receptor beta chains listed below, sequenced in a study of cytomegalovirus exposure and HLA in healthy donors. The PCR used 60 Vbeta and 13 Jbeta primers. Profiled with immunoSEQ multiplex PCR; TCRdb holds only in-frame clones, not every one. The sample lists 110,000 or so clones; 60% to 80% were seen once. The source material was PBMCs. The source of these receptors is a man aged 18 to 30 in good health and CMV-seropositive.

The chain couples TRBV28 to TRBJ2-5; TRBD2 matches 13 bases. Looked up from germline, CDR1 is MDHEN and CDR2 is SYDVKM. The CDR3 has 17 amino acids. V lost 7 bases and J lost 5; bases outside the gene matches: 13. CDR3 nucleotide sequence: TGTGCCAGCACAAATCCCCGACTAGCGGGGGGCAGTGAGACCCAGTACTTC. This codes for CASTNPRLAGGSETQYF.

The rearrangement links TRBV6-5 to TRBJ1-2; no clear D gene. Germline V gene data show CDR1 as MNHEY and CDR2 as SVGAGI. The CDR3 length is 14 residues. The ends were cut back, 1 base at V and 6 bases at J, with 12 bases in the middle. CDR3 loop: CASSYLSGFNGYTF. In DNA, the CDR3 is TGTGCCAGCAGTTACTTATCCGGGTTTAATGGCTACACCTTC.

This chain uses TRBV2 with TRBJ2-7; TRBD1 aligns across 7 bases. The CDR3 extends over 15 amino acids. Germline-derived CDR1 and CDR2 are SNHLY and FYNNEI. V shed 8 bases and J 7 bases; nucleotides not matched to a gene: 17. The CDR3 coding sequence is TGTGCCAGCTGCCATCCGGGACAGAAGGCAGGGGAGCAGTACTTC. Protein sequence: CASCHPGQKAGEQYF.

The J gene is TRBJ2-3, the V gene TRBV7-9; maybe TRBD2 (5 bases). The CDR3 runs 12 residues. CDR1 and CDR2 (germline): SEHNR, FQNEAQ (reference sequence). V was shortened by 5 bases and J by 5 bases, with 8 bases between the two germline ends. Here the CDR3 reads CASSLREDTQYF. The CDR3 bases are TGTGCCAGCAGCCTTCGGGAAGATACGCAGTATTTT.

The rearrangement joins TRBV6-1 to TRBJ1-6; D is unresolved. The CDR3 totals 18 residues. V was cut by 1 base and J by 0 bases, with 13 bases left in between. Germline loops: CDR1 MNHNS, CDR2 SASEGT. CDR3: CASSEGVPGSSYNSPLHF. For the CDR3, the DNA is TGTGCCAGCAGTGAAGGAGTCCCGGGGAGCTCCTATAATTCACCCCTCCACTTT.

The chain couples TRBV7-9 to TRBJ1-3; D not certain. V lost 6 bases, J lost 4 bases, and 16 bases lay in between. The CDR3 runs to 15 residues. Germline values: CDR1 SEHNR, CDR2 FQNEAQ (reference sequence). In DNA, the CDR3 is TGTGCCAGCAGGCCCCCCCCCGGGAGGGGAAACACCATATATTTT. The encoded protein is CASRPPPGRGNTIYF.

J is TRBJ1-5 and V is TRBV28; TRBD1 matches 8 bases. There are 15 residues in the CDR3. Unmatched junction bases numbered 7, after V lost 5 bases and J lost 4 bases. Germline V gene sequence: CDR1 MDHEN, CDR2 SYDVKM. The chain's CDR3 is CASSDTGGVNQPQHF. The CDR3 nucleotides are TGTGCCAGCAGTGACACAGGGGGGGTTAATCAGCCCCAGCATTTT.

This chain uses TRBV5-1 with TRBJ2-3; 9 bases line up with TRBD2. V shed 7 bases, J shed 1 base, and the junction held 4 bases outside the gene matches. CDR3 length: 14 amino acids. CDR1 is SGHRS, CDR2 YFSETQ, per germline. CDR3 protein: CASEAGGGTDTQYF. For the CDR3, the DNA is TGCGCCAGCGAAGCGGGGGGCGGCACAGATACGCAGTATTTT.

Details on this clone: One end of the junction does not line up with germline, which may come from a read error. The same CDR3 arises from other DNA sequences in this sample as well. The chain carries TRBV6-5 and TRBJ1-4, with a weak D call TRBD1 (5 bases). Per germline, CDR1 MNHEY and CDR2 SVGAGI. This CDR3 has 14 amino acids. CDR3: CASIEDNPNEKLFF. CDR3 nucleotide sequence: TGTGCCAGCATAGAGGACAACCCTAATGAAAAACTGTTTTTC.

The rearrangement joins TRBV30 to TRBJ1-6; the D is unclear. The CDR3 runs to 14 residues. V lost 0 bases and J 7 bases, leaving 10 bases between the germline ends. Germline CDR1 is GTSNPN and CDR2 is SVGIG (reference sequence). The CDR3 here is CAWSVRRENSPLHF. Here the CDR3 DNA reads TGTGCCTGGAGTGTAAGACGGGAGAATTCACCCCTCCACTTT.

This clone showed up just once. V and J are TRBV7-2 and TRBJ2-3; D not certain. This CDR3 has 14 amino acids. Trimming pared 3 bases from V and 3 bases from J, leaving 10 bases between. CDR1 and CDR2 from the germline V gene are SGHTA and FQGNSA. CDR3: CASSFSQATDTQYF. As DNA, the CDR3 is TGTGCCAGCAGCTTCTCCCAGGCGACAGATACGCAGTATTTT.

The chain uses TRBV10-3 and TRBJ2-1; possibly TRBD2 for D (5 bases). The germline CDR1 and CDR2 sequences are ENHRY and SYGVKD. CDR3 length: 15 amino acids. The V end lost 9 bases, the J end lost 2 bases, and 17 bases lay between the germline ends. CDR3 coding DNA: TGTGCCATGGCCTCGGGGTCTCCAACCTACAATGAGCAGTTCTTC. Protein: CAMASGSPTYNEQFF.

About this clone: The junction departs from germline at one end; a sequencing error may be responsible. The V and J genes are TRBV7-9 and TRBJ2-2, with D hard to call. CDR1 and CDR2 (germline): SEHNR, FQNEAQ (reference sequence). The CDR3 contains 12 residues. The CDR3 sequence is CSSSPLTGELFF. CDR3 DNA: TGTTCCAGCAGCCCCTTAACCGGGGAGCTGTTTTTT.